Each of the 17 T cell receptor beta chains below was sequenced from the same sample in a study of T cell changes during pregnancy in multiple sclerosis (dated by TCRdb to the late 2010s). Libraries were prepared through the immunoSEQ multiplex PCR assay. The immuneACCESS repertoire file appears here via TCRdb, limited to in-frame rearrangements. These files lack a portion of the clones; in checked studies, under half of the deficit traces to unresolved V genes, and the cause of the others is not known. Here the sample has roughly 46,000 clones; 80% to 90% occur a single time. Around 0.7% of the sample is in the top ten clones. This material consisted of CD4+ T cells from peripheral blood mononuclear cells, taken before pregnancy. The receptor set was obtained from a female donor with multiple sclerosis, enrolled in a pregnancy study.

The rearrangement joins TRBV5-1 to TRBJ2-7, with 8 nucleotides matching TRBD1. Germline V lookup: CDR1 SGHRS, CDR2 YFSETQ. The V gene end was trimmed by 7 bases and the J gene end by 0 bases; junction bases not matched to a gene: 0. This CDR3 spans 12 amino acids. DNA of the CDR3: TGCGCCAGCGGGACAGGCTCCTACGAGCAGTACTTC. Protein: CASGTGSYEQYF.

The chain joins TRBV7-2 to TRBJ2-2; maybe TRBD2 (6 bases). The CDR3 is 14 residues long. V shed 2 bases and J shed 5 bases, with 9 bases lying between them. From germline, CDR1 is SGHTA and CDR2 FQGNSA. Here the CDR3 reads CASSLQEGTGELFF. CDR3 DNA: TGTGCCAGCAGCTTACAGGAGGGTACCGGGGAGCTGTTTTTT.

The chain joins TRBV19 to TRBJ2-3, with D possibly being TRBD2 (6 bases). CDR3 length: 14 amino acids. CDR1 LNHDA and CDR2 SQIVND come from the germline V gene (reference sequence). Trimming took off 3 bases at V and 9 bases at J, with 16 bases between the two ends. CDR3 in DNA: TGTGCCAGTAGTATTGGGTTTGGGGACTCAACGCAGTATTTT. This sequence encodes CASSIGFGDSTQYF. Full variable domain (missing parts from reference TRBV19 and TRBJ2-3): DGGITQSPKYLFRKEGQNVTLSCEQNLNHDAMYWYRQDPGQGLRLIYYSQIVNDFQKGDIAEGYSVSREKKESFPLTVTSAQKNPTAFYLCASSIGFGDSTQYFGPGTRLTVL.

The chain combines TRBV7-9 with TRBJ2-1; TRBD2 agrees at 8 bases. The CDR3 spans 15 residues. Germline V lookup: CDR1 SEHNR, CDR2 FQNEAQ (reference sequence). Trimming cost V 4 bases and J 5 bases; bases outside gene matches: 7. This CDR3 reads CASSSQLADNNEQFF. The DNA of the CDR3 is TGTGCCAGCAGCTCTCAACTAGCGGATAACAATGAGCAGTTCTTC.

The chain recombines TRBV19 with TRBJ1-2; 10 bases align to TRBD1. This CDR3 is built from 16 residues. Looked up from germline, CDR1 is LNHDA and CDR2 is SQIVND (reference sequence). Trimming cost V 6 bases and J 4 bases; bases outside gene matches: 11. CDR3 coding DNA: TGTGCCAGTAGCGATAGCGCGGGACAGGGGATCTATGGCTACACCTTC. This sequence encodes CASSDSAGQGIYGYTF. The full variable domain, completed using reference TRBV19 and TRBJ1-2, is DGGITQSPKYLFRKEGQNVTLSCEQNLNHDAMYWYRQDPGQGLRLIYYSQIVNDFQKGDIAEGYSVSREKKESFPLTVTSAQKNPTAFYLCASSDSAGQGIYGYTFGSGTRLTVV.

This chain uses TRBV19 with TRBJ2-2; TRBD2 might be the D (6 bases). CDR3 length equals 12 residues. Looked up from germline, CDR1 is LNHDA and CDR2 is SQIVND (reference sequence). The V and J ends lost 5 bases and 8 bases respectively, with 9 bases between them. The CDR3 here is CASSVRGGELFF. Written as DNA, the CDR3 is TGTGCCAGTAGTGTTCGGGGGGGGGAGCTGTTTTTT.

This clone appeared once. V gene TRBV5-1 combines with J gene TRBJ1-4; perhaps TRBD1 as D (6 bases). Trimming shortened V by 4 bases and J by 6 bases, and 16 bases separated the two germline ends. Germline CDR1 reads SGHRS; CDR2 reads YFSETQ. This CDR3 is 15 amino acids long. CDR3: CASSPAGTSDEKLFF. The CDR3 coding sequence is TGCGCCAGCAGCCCAGCCGGGACAAGCGATGAAAAACTGTTTTTT. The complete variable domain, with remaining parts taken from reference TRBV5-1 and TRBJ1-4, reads KAGVTQTPRYLIKTRGQQVTLSCSPISGHRSVSWYQQTPGQGLQFLFEYFSETQRNKGNFPGRFSGRQFSNSRSEMNVSTLELGDSALYLCASSPAGTSDEKLFFGSGTQLSVL.

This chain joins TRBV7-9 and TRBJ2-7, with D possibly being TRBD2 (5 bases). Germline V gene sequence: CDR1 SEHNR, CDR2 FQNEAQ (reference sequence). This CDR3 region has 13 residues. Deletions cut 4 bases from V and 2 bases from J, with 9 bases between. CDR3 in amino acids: CASSSGRAYEQYF. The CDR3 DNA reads TGTGCCAGCAGCTCGGGAAGGGCCTACGAGCAGTACTTC.

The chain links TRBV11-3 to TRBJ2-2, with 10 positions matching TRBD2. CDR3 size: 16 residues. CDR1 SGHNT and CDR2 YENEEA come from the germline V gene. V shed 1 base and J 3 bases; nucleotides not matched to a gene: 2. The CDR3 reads CASSLASGSDTGELFF. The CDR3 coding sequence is TGTGCCAGCAGCTTAGCTAGCGGGAGTGACACCGGGGAGCTGTTTTTT. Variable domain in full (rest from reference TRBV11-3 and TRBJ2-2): EAGVVQSPRYKIIEKKQPVAFWCNPISGHNTLYWYLQNLGQGPELLIRYENEEAVDDSQLPKDRFSAERLKGVDSTLKIQPAELGDSAVYLCASSLASGSDTGELFFGEGSRLTVL.

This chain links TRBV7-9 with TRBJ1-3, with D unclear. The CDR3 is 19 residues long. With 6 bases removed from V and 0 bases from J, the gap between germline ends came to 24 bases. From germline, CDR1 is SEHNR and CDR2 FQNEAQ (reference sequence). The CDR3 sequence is CASRPKLRLEGHSGNTIYF. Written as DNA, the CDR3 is TGTGCCAGCAGACCCAAGCTTAGGTTAGAGGGCCACTCTGGAAACACCATATATTTT.

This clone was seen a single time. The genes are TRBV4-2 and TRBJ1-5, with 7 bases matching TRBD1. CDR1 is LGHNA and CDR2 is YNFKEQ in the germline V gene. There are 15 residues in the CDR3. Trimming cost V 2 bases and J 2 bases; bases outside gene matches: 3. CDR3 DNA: TGTGCCAGCAGCCAAAACAGGGGTGGCAATCAGCCCCAGCATTTT. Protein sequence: CASSQNRGGNQPQHF.

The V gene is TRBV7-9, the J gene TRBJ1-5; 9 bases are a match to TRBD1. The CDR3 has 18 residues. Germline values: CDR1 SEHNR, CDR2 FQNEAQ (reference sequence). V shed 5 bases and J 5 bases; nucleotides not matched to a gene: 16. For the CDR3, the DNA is TGTGCCAGCAGCGCCCGAACCCCGGGACAGGGACATGATCAGCCCCAGCATTTT. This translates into CASSARTPGQGHDQPQHF.

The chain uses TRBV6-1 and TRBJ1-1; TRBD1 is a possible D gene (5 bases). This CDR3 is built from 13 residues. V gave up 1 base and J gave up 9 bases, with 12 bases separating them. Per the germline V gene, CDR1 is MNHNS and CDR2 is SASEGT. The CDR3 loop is CASSEGGREKAFF. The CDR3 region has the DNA TGTGCCAGCAGTGAAGGAGGCAGGGAAAAAGCTTTCTTT.

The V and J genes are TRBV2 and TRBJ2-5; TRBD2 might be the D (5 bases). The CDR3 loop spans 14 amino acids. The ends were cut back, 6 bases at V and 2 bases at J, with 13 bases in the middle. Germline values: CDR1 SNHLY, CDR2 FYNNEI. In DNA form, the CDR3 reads TGTGCCAGCAGGGGAACTAGTGTGCAAGAGACCCAGTACTTC. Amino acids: CASRGTSVQETQYF.

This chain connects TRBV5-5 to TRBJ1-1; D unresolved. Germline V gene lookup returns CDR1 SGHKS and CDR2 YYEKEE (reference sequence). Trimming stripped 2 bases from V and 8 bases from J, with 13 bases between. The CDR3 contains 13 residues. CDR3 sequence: CASSFGSGGEAFF. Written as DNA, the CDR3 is TGTGCCAGCAGCTTTGGATCGGGAGGGGAAGCTTTCTTT.

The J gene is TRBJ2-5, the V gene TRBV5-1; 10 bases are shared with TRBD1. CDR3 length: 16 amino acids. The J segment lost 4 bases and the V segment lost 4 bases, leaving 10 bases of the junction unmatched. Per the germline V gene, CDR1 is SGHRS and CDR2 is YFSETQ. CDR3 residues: CASSDDRGQGAETQYF. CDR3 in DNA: TGCGCCAGCAGCGACGACAGGGGGCAAGGGGCAGAGACCCAGTACTTC.

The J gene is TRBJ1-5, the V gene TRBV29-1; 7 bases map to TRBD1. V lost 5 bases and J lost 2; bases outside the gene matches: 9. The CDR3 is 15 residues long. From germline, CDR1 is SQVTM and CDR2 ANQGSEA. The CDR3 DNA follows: TGCAGCGTTTCACAGGGGTTTTTGGGCAATCAGCCCCAGCATTTT. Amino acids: CSVSQGFLGNQPQHF. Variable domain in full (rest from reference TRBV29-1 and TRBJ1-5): SAVISQKPSRDICQRGTSLTIQCQVDSQVTMMFWYRQQPGQSLTLIATANQGSEATYESGFVIDKFPISRPNLTFSTLTVSNMSPEDSSIYLCSVSQGFLGNQPQHFGDGTRLSIL.